This T cell receptor beta chain originates from a study of blood T cells in healthy people across ages. Notes on the study in general: The donors' CMV status was not determined, possibly confounding changes in expanded clonotypes. Compared with aged donors, long-lived donors showed fewer expanded clones, suggesting selection.

The use of a sample-barcoded 5' primer and a J-beta primer mix characterized a second PCR of roughly 6 to 11 cycles. One entry per CDR3 protein results from TCRdb running MiXCR on the 5' RACE reads. The table includes 750,000 to 950,000 distinct CDR3 sequences, about 48% detected once. With regard to this clonotype: The antigen is not known. A much more abundant neighbour one base away suggests this may be a read error.

The authors extracted at least 5 micrograms of total RNA per sample. Germline values: CDR1 SGDLS, CDR2 YYNGEE. CDR3 length equals 12 residues. V was cut by 4 bases and J by 14 bases, with 17 bases left in between. This receptor was obtained from a man aged 80 or over in good health. Sequencing was carried out using blood. V and J are TRBV9 and TRBJ2-3, with D maybe TRBD1 (5 bases). This CDR3 is CASSQVDRYAYF. Written as DNA, the CDR3 is TGTGCCAGCAGCCAAGTTGACAGATACGCGTATTTT.